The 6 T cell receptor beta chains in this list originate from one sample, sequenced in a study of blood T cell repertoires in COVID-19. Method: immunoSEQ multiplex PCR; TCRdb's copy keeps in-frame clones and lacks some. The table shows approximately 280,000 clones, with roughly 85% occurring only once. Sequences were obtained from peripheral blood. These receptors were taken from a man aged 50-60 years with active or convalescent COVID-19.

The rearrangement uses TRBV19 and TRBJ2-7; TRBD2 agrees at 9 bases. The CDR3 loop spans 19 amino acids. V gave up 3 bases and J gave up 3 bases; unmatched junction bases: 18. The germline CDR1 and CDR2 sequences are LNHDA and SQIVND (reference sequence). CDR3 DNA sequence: TGTGCCAGTAGTATCCGAGCGGGAGGCTATACCACTATCCACTACGAGCAGTACTTC. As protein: CASSIRAGGYTTIHYEQYF.

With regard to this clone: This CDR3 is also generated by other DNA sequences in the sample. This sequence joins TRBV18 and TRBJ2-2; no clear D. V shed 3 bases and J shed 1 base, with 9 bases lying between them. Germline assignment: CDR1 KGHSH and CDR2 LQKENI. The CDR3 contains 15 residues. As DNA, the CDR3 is TGTGCCAGCTCACCTCGGCTAGAGAACACCGGGGAGCTGTTTTTT. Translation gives CASSPRLENTGELFF.

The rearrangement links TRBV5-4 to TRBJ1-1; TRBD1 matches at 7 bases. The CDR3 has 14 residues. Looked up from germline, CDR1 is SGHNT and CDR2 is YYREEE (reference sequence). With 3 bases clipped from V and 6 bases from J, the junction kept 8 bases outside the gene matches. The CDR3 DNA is TGTGCCAGCAGCTCGACGGGACAGAGTGCTGAAGCTTTCTTT. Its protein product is CASSSTGQSAEAFF.

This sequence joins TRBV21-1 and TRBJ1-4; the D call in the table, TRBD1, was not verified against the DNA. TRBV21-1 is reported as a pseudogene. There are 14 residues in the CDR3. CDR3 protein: CASSKRRNNEKLFF. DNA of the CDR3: TGTGCCAGCAGCAAGCGCAGGAATAATGAAAAACTGTTTTTT.

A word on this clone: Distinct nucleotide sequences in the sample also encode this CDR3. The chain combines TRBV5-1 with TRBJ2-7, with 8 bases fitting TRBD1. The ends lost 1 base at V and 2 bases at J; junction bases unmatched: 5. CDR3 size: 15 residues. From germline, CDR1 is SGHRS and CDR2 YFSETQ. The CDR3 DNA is TGCGCCAGCAGCTTGCCCGGGACAGGCGCCTACGAGCAGTACTTC. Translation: CASSLPGTGAYEQYF.

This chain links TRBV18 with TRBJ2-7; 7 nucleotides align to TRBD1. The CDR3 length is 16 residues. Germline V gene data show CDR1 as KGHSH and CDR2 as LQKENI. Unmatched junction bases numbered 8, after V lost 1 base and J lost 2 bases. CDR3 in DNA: TGTGCCAGCTCACCACAGGGGGCGGCTACGGCCTACGAGCAGTACTTC. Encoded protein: CASSPQGAATAYEQYF.